The present T cell receptor beta chain was sequenced within a study of blood T cells in healthy people across ages (dated by TCRdb to between 2014 and 2016). Study-level background: Template switching captured roughly one uniquely barcoded TCR beta cDNA molecule per two T cells in model experiments. The donors were divided into four age groups: young (average around 16 years), middle-aged (about 40), aged (approximately 59) and long-lived (approximately 74). The study analyzed two additional independent replicas of 1 million unique cDNA reads from the same blood draw for two donors, one aged 18 to 30 and one aged 80 or older. Age-related changes in TCR beta repertoire diversity were measured in the study by deep sequencing normalized with unique cDNA molecular identifiers.

Libraries came from 5' RACE. The instrument was an Illumina HiSeq 2500. The second PCR ran for roughly 7 to 12 cycles and used a J-beta primer mix along with a sample-barcoded 5' primer. A unique molecular identifier was introduced onto each TCR beta cDNA molecule by a template-switch 5' adaptor carrying 12 random nucleotides. At least 2.5 million CDR3-containing paired-end reads were obtained from each sample. First-strand cDNA was synthesized from all RNA with the Mint cDNA synthesis kit, primed by a TRBC-specific oligonucleotide. All cDNA was treated with uracil-DNA glycosylase and then went through a first 18-cycle PCR with the universal primers M1SS and BC2_uni_R. The study's own analysis went as follows. For normalization, 1 million high-quality reads were randomly selected from each sample, with every read carrying a distinct molecular identifier. Instead of being binned into consensus sequences, reads with shared molecular identifiers were discarded. CDR3 identification, clonotype clustering and error correction used MiTCR with a Q25 quality threshold and the strictest error-elimination algorithm. A nonparametric unseen species model using Euler transformation provided a lower-bound estimate of total TCR beta diversity. TCRdb reran the public reads through fastp at Q25 and MiXCR, keeping productive beta chains. Each CDR3 protein appears once, grouped with its most common genes and DNA. The V and J calls follow TCRdb's processing rather than the paper's. The sample table holds approximately 780,000 distinct CDR3 sequences, of which 20% to 30% were seen once. The ten largest clones capture approximately 2.9% of the sample.

The donors were a few dozen Caucasian individuals from Russia, aged 6 to 90 years, who were systemically healthy. Approximately 10 milliliters of peripheral blood were collected from each donor into EDTA-treated Vacutainer tubes. Ficoll-Paque density-gradient centrifugation was used to isolate PBMCs, with at least 6.5 million per sample. Trizol reagent was used to extract total RNA from PBMCs, with at least 6 micrograms per sample. The percentages of naive CD45RAhigh/CD27high T cells were determined by flow cytometry on a PBMC aliquot from every donor. The study at large found these results: Donor CMV infection status was unknown, potentially confounding age-related changes in expanded clonotypes. Observed TCR beta diversity correlated strongly with the percentage of naive T cells measured by flow cytometry. Conclusive comparison of naive and antigen-experienced compartments was prevented by the profiling of bulk unsorted PBMCs. Compared with the aged group, the long-lived group had more naive CD4+ T cells, fewer expanded clones and increased TCR diversity, suggesting age selection. Observed TCR beta diversity per million T cells fell roughly linearly with age, and a significant reduction was already apparent by age around 36. Estimates of total diversity based on one million sequenced T cells were considered lower bounds and underestimates.

This clonotype was recorded a few times. The antigen it binds to is not known. One base away there is no much larger clone; base qualities are not given. The germline V gene sets CDR1 to MNHEY and CDR2 to SVGEGT. The CDR3 goes from the cysteine to the phenylalanine over 15 residues. Just the 45-base CDR3 DNA is kept, in frame starting at base 1. The junction shows trimming of 6 bases on V and 1 base on J, and the gene matches do not reach 6 bases of it. These data were likewise used in another study, on T cells of mothers and their children. The second study's paper adds: Nine systemically healthy Caucasian individuals, comprising three mothers and their six children, were included as donors. cDNA synthesis used all of the extracted RNA, with roughly 1.6 ug of RNA in each 15 ul reaction. In the second PCR, the M1S primer added sample barcodes and 2-4 random nucleotides. Over 8 million TCR beta CDR3 reads were obtained for each mother, and 2.5 million to 3 million reads were obtained for each child. In both related and unrelated pairs, thymic selection shapes the output of TCR recombination in a similar way, with inherited differences having only a minor effect. Normalized repertoire overlap was always found to be slightly, but never significantly, higher in related mother-child pairs than in unrelated mother-child pairs. With a sensitivity of around 97 clones per million clonotypes, no persistent microchimeric T cell clones were detected. Deep NGS was used in the study to compare the TCR beta repertoires of mothers and children and to look for features that separate related mother-child pairs from unrelated individuals. The mean age was roughly 40 +/- 4 years for the mothers and approximately 11 +/- 4 years for the children. After adapters were ligated using NEBNext reagents, the libraries underwent 100+100 nt paired-end sequencing on an Illumina HiSeq 2000. To prevent cross-contamination, the mother and child libraries were prepared one month apart and sequenced in separate runs. Between roughly 500,000 and 2,300,000 distinct TCR beta clonotypes were identified per donor. Naive TCR beta clonotypes were estimated from low-frequency clonotypes matched to each donor's FACS-determined naive share, without sorting.

This sequence originates from a boy aged 5-17 years in good health. Sequencing was done on a sample of blood. The chain employs TRBV6-2 or TRBV6-3 and TRBJ2-7; 10 bases in between match TRBD2. The CDR3 region: CASRDLAGESYEQYF. The sequenced DNA is TGTGCCAGCAGGGATCTAGCGGGGGAATCCTACGAGCAGTACTTC.